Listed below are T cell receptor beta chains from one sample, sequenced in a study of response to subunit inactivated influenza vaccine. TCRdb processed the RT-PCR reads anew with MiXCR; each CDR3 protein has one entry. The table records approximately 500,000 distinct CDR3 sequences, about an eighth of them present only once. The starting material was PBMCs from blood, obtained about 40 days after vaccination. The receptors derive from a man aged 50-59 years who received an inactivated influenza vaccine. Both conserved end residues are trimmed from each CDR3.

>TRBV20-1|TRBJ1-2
SASTDRANGYT
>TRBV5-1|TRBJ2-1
ASSFRVSYNEQF
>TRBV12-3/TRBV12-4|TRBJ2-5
ASTPTSGGQETQY
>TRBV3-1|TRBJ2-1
ASSGPGGQF
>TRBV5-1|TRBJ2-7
ASSEGSGEEQY
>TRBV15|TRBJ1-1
ATSRDTGVNTEAF
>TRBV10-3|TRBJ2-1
AIAPTSLLEFDEQF
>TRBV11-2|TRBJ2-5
ASSLGGPERQETQY
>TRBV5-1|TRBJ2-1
ASSLASAGVYNEQF
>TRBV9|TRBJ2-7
ASSGARDGGSYEQY
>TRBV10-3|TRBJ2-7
AILGVSYEQY
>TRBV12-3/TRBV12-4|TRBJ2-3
ASSLGDFTDTQY
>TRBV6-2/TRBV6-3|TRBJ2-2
ASTRTGVTGELF
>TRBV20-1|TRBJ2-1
SASSGRAFDEQF
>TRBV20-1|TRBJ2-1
SARDRLAGVGEQF
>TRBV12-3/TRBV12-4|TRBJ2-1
ASIRAGGGDNEQF
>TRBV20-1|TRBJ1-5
SASSGTGDLNQPQH
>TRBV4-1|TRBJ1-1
ASSQETGKAF
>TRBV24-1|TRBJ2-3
ATSDPDRYTDTQY
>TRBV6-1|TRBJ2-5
ASRLAGRQETQY
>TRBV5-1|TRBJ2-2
ASSPSSGGLTGELF
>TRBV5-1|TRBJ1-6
ASTRWTSDNSPLH
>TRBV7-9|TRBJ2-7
ASSLVTGRASHEQY
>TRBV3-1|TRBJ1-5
ASSQAGVGNQPQH
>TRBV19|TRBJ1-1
ASQGIRAF
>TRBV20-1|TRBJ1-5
SGKTGWRNQPQH
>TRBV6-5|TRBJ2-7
ASSYSGTPDYEQY
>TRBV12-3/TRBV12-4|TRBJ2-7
ASSHRDRSYEQY
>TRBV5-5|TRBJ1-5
ASSIVSGPNQPQH
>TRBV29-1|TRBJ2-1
SVAAGTSGGNEQF
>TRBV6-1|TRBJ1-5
ASKATGVNQPQH
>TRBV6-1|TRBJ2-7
ASRPETSGSYEQY